Below, 23 T cell receptor beta chains from the same sample are listed, as sequenced in a study of blood T cell repertoires in COVID-19. Using immunoSEQ multiplex PCR, the repertoire was profiled, and TCRdb retains in-frame clones only, with some absent. Among around 130,000 clones listed, roughly four fifths were seen once. Material for sequencing was peripheral blood. All receptors derive from a man aged 40-49 years with active or convalescent COVID-19.

CDR3 residues: CASSPWGGDLYEQYF. CDR3 nucleotides: TGTGCCAGCTCACCATGGGGGGGGGATCTCTACGAGCAGTACTTC. The chain couples TRBV18 to TRBJ2-7, with 7 bases identical to TRBD2. J lost 3 bases, V lost 2 bases, and 7 bases had no gene match. This CDR3 region has 15 residues. Looked up from germline, CDR1 is KGHSH and CDR2 is LQKENI.

The chain combines TRBV10-1 with TRBJ2-1, with a tentative D call TRBD2 (5 bases). The CDR3 extends over 15 amino acids. The V gene lost 0 bases and the J gene lost 8 bases, with 14 bases spanning the gap. CDR1 is WNHNN and CDR2 is SYGVQD in the germline V gene (reference sequence). The CDR3 DNA reads TGCGCCAGCAGTGAGTCAGGTCTGAGGGTGGATGAGCAGTTCTTC. Its protein is CASSESGLRVDEQFF.

The chain combines TRBV12-3 or TRBV12-4 with TRBJ1-5; D unresolved. The CDR3 covers 12 residues. V was trimmed by 4 bases and J by 4 bases, leaving 5 bases between them. As DNA, the CDR3 is TGTGCCAGCAGTTCCCGGAATCAGCCCCAGCATTTT. It is translated as CASSSRNQPQHF.

The V and J genes are TRBV7-2 and TRBJ1-1, with 9 positions matching TRBD1. Germline V gives CDR1 SGHTA, CDR2 FQGNSA. V shed 5 bases, J shed 6 bases, and the junction held 7 bases outside the gene matches. This CDR3 is built from 14 residues. The CDR3 nucleotides are TGTGCCAGCAGCCGGGACAGGGCAAGCCCTGAAGCTTTCTTT. It translates to CASSRDRASPEAFF. The full variable domain, completed using reference TRBV7-2 and TRBJ1-1, is GAGVSQSPSNKVTEKGKDVELRCDPISGHTALYWYRQSLGQGLEFLIYFQGNSAPDKSGLPSDRFSAERTGGSVSTLTIQRTQQEDSAVYLCASSRDRASPEAFFGQGTRLTVV.

Turning to this clone: Germline and junction disagree at one end, which may indicate a read error. The J gene is TRBJ1-5, the V gene TRBV5-4; D not resolved. The germline V gene encodes CDR1 SGHNT and CDR2 YYREEE (reference sequence). This CDR3 has 13 residues. DNA for the CDR3: TGTGCCAGCAGCTCCACAGAGTATCAACCCCAGCATTTT. Protein product: CASSSTEYQPQHF.

This clone showed up just a few times. The chain is built from TRBV11-2 and TRBJ1-1; D is ambiguous. The CDR3 length is 13 residues. V lost 3 bases, J lost 10 bases, and 15 bases lay in between. Germline V gives CDR1 SGHAT, CDR2 FQNNGV. CDR3 nucleotide sequence: TGTGCCAGCAGCTTCCAAGACGTAGCACCAGCTTTCTTT. It is translated as CASSFQDVAPAFF.

The chain recombines TRBV5-7 with TRBJ1-1; TRBD1 matches 9 bases. TRBV5-7 is assigned to the ORF class and has an uncertain function. Germline trimming cut 4 bases from V and 2 bases from J; bases unmatched to any gene: 9. This CDR3 has 16 residues. The CDR3 sequence is CASSVFRDRDNTEAFF. The DNA of the CDR3 is TGTGCCAGCAGCGTCTTCCGGGACAGGGACAACACTGAAGCTTTCTTT.

This chain links TRBV7-2 with TRBJ1-2; 7 bases line up with TRBD1. The CDR3 contains 14 residues. The junction had 10 bases not matched to a gene; V was cut back by 5 bases and J by 7 bases. The germline V gene has CDR1 SGHTA and CDR2 FQGNSA. The CDR3 coding sequence is TGTGCCAGCAGCCCTCAGACAGGGAGGTCTGGCTACACCTTC. Translating gives CASSPQTGRSGYTF.

With respect to this clone: At one end the junction does not follow the germline gene, possibly because of a read error. This chain connects TRBV7-7 to TRBJ2-1, with TRBD2 matching over 7 bases. The CDR3 loop spans 16 amino acids. Germline V gene sequence: CDR1 SSHAT, CDR2 FNYEAQ (reference sequence). CDR3 coding DNA: TGTGCTAGCAGCCCCCAGCGGGGTGACAGCTACAATGAGCAGTTCTTC. Residues: CASSPQRGDSYNEQFF. Drawing the rest from reference TRBV7-7 and TRBJ2-1, the complete variable domain is GAGVSQSPRYKVTKRGQDVTLRCDPISSHATLYWYQQALGQGPEFLTYFNYEAQPDKSGLPSDRFSAERPEGSISTLTIQRTEQRDSAMYRCASSPQRGDSYNEQFFGPGTRLTVL.

A note on this clone: Other nucleotide sequences from this sample produce the same CDR3. The CDR3 region has the DNA TGTGCCAGCAGCTTAACGTCAGGGAACACTGAAGCTTTCTTT. Amino acids: CASSLTSGNTEAFF. This chain uses TRBV5-4 with TRBJ1-1; no definite D call. Germline CDR1 SGHNT, CDR2 YYREEE (reference sequence). The CDR3 spans 14 residues. The V end lost 2 bases, the J end lost 1 base, and 9 bases lay between the germline ends.

V is TRBV29-1 and J is TRBJ2-3, with a possible D match to TRBD2 (7 bases). The CDR3 has 15 amino acids. V was pared by 0 bases and J by 1 base, with 11 bases between. Germline lookup yields CDR1 SQVTM and CDR2 ANQGSEA. As DNA, the CDR3 is TGCAGCGTTGAAGAGGGGGGGCTAGGCACAGATACGCAGTATTTT. This codes for CSVEEGGLGTDTQYF.

This chain connects TRBV9 to TRBJ2-2, with a weak D call TRBD1 (6 bases). Germline V CDR1 and CDR2: SGDLS, YYNGEE. V was shortened by 3 bases and J by 0 bases, with 12 bases between the two germline ends. The CDR3 contains 16 residues. CDR3 sequence (DNA): TGTGCCAGCAGCGATCGGACAGCCCCGAACACCGGGGAGCTGTTTTTT. Protein: CASSDRTAPNTGELFF.

The chain joins TRBV6-5 to TRBJ1-5; D unclear. Germline assignment: CDR1 MNHEY and CDR2 SVGAGI. Between the trimmed V and J ends, which lost 6 bases and 2 bases, there was a span of 11 bases. The CDR3 has 14 residues. The CDR3: CASRITVGNQPQHF. In DNA, the CDR3 is TGTGCCAGCAGAATAACAGTAGGCAATCAGCCCCAGCATTTT.

The V and J genes are TRBV6-1 and TRBJ1-2, with 7 positions matching TRBD1. The V segment lost 2 bases and the J segment 0 bases; nucleotides outside the gene matches: 6. The CDR3 contains 16 residues. Germline CDR1 MNHNS, CDR2 SASEGT. The CDR3 loop is CASSERGQGANYGYTF. The CDR3 DNA reads TGTGCCAGCAGTGAAAGGGGGCAGGGGGCTAACTATGGCTACACCTTC.

This chain joins TRBV7-2 and TRBJ1-6, with TRBD1 as a possible D gene (6 bases). Trimming cost V 1 base and J 10 bases, with 14 bases left between them. The CDR3 sequence is 15 residues long. The germline V gene encodes CDR1 SGHTA and CDR2 FQGNSA. Here the CDR3 reads CASSLDAGDFSPLHF. The CDR3 nucleotides read TGTGCCAGCAGCTTAGATGCAGGGGATTTCTCACCCCTCCACTTT.

V and J are TRBV6-2 or TRBV6-3 and TRBJ2-7; 10 bases map to TRBD2. CDR3 length equals 15 residues. The trim removed 5 bases at V and 0 bases at J, leaving 4 bases unmatched. In germline, CDR1 is MNHEY, CDR2 SVGEGT. The chain's CDR3 is CASSIAGGRSYEQYF. For the CDR3, the DNA is TGTGCCAGCAGTATAGCGGGGGGCCGCTCCTACGAGCAGTACTTC.

The genes are TRBV9 and TRBJ2-7; D is perhaps TRBD1 (6 bases). The germline gives CDR1 SGDLS, CDR2 YYNGEE. This CDR3 is built from 13 residues. Between the trimmed V and J ends, which lost 1 base and 1 base, there was a span of 6 bases. CDR3 sequence: CASSVQGSYEQYF. CDR3 nucleotides: TGTGCCAGCAGCGTACAGGGGTCCTACGAGCAGTACTTC.

The chain is built from TRBV29-1 and TRBJ1-5; the match to TRBD1 covers 12 bases. After removal of 4 bases from V and 3 bases from J, the junction contained 10 bases not matched to a gene. CDR3 length equals 17 residues. Germline V gives CDR1 SQVTM, CDR2 ANQGSEA. This chain's CDR3 is CSVGEGQGAMDNQPQHF. CDR3 coding DNA: TGCAGCGTTGGCGAGGGACAGGGGGCGATGGACAATCAGCCCCAGCATTTT.

The V gene is TRBV12-3 or TRBV12-4, the J gene TRBJ1-6, with D perhaps TRBD1 (5 bases). V gave up 6 bases and J gave up 7 bases, with 7 bases separating them. This CDR3 contains 12 residues. Here the CDR3 reads CASSRQNSPLHF. DNA of the CDR3: TGTGCCAGCAGCCGACAGAATTCACCCCTCCACTTT.

The chain carries TRBV9 and TRBJ2-7; possible D gene TRBD2, 6 bases. Germline V gene data show CDR1 as SGDLS and CDR2 as YYNGEE. Deletions cut 1 base from V and 0 bases from J, with 11 bases between. This CDR3 is built from 15 residues. CDR3: CASSVTGVSSYEQYF. The CDR3, as DNA: TGTGCCAGCAGCGTAACGGGGGTTAGCTCCTACGAGCAGTACTTC.

The chain links TRBV18 to TRBJ2-5, with D maybe TRBD1 (6 bases). The V gene's germline CDR1 is KGHSH and CDR2 LQKENI. This CDR3 has 14 residues. Trimming pared 0 bases from V and 1 base from J, leaving 6 bases between. In nucleotides, the CDR3 is TGTGCCAGCTCACCACCGACAGGCCAAGAGACCCAGTACTTC. This gives the protein CASSPPTGQETQYF.

The CDR3 protein is CASSLVGLAGQETQYF. The DNA for the CDR3 is TGTGCCAGCAGCTTAGTTGGGCTAGCGGGGCAAGAGACCCAGTACTTC. This chain joins TRBV7-2 and TRBJ2-5; 9 nucleotides match TRBD2. The J segment lost 2 bases and the V segment lost 1 base, leaving 5 bases of the junction unmatched. Germline V gene lookup returns CDR1 SGHTA and CDR2 FQGNSA. This CDR3 is built from 16 residues. Complete variable domain (other parts from reference TRBV7-2 and TRBJ2-5): GAGVSQSPSNKVTEKGKDVELRCDPISGHTALYWYRQSLGQGLEFLIYFQGNSAPDKSGLPSDRFSAERTGGSVSTLTIQRTQQEDSAVYLCASSLVGLAGQETQYFGPGTRLLVL.

The DNA for the CDR3 is TGTGCCAGCAGCCAGGCGGGGGATGAGCAGTTCTTC. Its protein product is CASSQAGDEQFF. This chain uses TRBV9 with TRBJ2-1; 7 bases agree with TRBD2. Trimming removed 4 bases from V and 8 bases from J; junction bases left unmatched: 3. The CDR3 has 12 amino acids. CDR1 is SGDLS, CDR2 YYNGEE, per germline.